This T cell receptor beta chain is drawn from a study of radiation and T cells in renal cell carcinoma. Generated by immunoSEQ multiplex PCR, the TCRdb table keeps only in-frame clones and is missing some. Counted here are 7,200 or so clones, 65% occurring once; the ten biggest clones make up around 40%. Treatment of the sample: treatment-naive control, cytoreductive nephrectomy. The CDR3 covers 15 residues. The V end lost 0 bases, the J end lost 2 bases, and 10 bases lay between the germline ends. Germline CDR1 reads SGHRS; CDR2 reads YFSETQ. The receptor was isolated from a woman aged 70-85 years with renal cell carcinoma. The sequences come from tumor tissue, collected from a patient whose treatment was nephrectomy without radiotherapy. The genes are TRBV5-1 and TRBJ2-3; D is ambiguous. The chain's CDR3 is CASSLEARYTDTQYF. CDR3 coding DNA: TGCGCCAGCAGCTTGGAGGCCAGATACACAGATACGCAGTATTTT.